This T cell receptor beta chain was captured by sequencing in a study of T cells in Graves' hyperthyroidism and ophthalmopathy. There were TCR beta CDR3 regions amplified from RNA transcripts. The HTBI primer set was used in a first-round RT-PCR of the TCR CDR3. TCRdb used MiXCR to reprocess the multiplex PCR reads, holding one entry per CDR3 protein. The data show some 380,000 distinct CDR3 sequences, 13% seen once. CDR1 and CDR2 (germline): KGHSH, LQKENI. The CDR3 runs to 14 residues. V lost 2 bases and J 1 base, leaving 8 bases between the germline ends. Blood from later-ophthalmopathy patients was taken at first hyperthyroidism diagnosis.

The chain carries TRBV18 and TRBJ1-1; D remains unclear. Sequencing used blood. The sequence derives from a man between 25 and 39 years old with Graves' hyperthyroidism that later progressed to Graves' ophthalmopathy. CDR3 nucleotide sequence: TGTGCCAGCTCACCAGTTTCGAAGAACACTGAAGCTTTCTTT. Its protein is CASSPVSKNTEAFF.